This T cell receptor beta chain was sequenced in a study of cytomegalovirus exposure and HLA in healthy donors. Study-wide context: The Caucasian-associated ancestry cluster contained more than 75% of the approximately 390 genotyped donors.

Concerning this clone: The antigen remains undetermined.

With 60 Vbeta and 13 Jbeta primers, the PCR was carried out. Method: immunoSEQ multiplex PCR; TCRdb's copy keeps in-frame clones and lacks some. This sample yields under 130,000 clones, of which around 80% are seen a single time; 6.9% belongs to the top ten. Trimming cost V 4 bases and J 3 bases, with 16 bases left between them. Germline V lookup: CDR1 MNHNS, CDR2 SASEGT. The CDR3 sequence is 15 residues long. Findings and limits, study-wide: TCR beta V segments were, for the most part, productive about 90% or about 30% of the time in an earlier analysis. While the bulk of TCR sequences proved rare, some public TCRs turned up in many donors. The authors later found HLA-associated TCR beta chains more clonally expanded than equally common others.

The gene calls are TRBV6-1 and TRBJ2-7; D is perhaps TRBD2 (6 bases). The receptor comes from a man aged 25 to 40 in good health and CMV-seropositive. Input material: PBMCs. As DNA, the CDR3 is TGTGCCAGCAGTGGTTGGGGGGACTCGAACTACGAGCAGTACTTC. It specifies CASSGWGDSNYEQYF.